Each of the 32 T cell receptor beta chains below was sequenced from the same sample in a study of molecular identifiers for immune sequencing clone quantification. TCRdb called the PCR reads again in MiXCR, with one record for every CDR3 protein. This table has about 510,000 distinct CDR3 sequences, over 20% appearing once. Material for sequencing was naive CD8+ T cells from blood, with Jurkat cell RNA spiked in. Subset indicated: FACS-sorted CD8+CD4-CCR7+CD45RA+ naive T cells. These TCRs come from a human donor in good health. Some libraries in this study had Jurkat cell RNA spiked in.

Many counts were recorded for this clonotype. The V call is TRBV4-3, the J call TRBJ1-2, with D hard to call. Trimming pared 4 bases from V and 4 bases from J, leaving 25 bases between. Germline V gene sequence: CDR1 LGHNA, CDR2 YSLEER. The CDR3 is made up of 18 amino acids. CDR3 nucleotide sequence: TGCGCCAGCAGCCTCAAAGGCGCAGGAGCAATTTCTACCTATGGCTACACCTTC. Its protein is CASSLKGAGAISTYGYTF.

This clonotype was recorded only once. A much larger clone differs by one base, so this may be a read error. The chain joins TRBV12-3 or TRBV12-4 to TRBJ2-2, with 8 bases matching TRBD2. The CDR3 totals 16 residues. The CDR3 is CAGSPVGLAGTGELFF. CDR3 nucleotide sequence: TGTGCCGGCAGTCCGGTCGGCCTAGCGGGCACCGGGGAGCTGTTTTTT.

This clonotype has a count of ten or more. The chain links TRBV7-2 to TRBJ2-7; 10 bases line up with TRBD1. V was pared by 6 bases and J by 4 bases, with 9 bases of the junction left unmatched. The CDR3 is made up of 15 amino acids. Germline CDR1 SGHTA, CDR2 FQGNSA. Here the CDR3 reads CASRLGTGAGYEQYF. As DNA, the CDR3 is TGTGCCAGCAGGCTCGGGACAGGGGCTGGGTACGAGCAGTACTTC. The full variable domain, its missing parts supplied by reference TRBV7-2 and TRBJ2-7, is GAGVSQSPSNKVTEKGKDVELRCDPISGHTALYWYRQSLGQGLEFLIYFQGNSAPDKSGLPSDRFSAERTGGSVSTLTIQRTQQEDSAVYLCASRLGTGAGYEQYFGPGTRLTVT.

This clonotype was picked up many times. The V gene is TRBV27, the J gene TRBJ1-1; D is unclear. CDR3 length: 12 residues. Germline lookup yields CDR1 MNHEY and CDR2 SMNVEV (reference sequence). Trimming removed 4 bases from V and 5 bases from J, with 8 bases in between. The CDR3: CASSSGSTEAFF. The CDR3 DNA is TGTGCCAGCAGTTCCGGGAGTACTGAAGCTTTCTTT.

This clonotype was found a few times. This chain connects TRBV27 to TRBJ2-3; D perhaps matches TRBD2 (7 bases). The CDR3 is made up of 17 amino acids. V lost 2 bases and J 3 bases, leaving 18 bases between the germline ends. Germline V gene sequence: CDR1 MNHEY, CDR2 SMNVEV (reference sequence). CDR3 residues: CASSLGGAVAFTDTQYF. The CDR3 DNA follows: TGTGCCAGCAGTTTAGGGGGGGCGGTAGCGTTTACAGATACGCAGTATTTT.

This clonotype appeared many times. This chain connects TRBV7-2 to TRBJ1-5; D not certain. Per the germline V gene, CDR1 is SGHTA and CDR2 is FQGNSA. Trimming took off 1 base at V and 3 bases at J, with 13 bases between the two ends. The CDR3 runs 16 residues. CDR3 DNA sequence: TGTGCCAGCAGCTTAGGTAATGGGCAGTACAATCAGCCCCAGCATTTT. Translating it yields CASSLGNGQYNQPQHF.

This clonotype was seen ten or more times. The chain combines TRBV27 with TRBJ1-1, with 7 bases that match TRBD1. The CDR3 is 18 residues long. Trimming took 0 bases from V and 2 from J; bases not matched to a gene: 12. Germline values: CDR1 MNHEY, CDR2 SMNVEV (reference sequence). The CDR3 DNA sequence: TGTGCCAGCAGTTTATCCCGGACAGGTGTTGGGGCTAACACTGAAGCTTTCTTT. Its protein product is CASSLSRTGVGANTEAFF.

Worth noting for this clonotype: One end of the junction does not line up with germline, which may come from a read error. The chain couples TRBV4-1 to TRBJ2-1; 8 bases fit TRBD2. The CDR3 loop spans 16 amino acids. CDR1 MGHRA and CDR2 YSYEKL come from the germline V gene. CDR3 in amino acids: CASGHGTSGGHNEQFF. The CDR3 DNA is TGCGCCAGCGGCCACGGTACTAGCGGAGGTCACAATGAGCAGTTCTTC.

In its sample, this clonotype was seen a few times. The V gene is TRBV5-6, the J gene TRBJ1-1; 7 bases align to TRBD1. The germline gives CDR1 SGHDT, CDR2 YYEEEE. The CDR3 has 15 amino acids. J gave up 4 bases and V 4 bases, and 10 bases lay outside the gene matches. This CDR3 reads CASSDPGTAGTEAFF. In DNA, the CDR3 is TGTGCCAGCAGCGATCCGGGGACAGCAGGCACTGAAGCTTTCTTT.

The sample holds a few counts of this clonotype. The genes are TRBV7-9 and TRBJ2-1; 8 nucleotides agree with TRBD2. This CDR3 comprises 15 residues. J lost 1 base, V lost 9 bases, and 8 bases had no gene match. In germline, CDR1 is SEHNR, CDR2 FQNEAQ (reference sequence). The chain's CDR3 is CASSGVGLSYNEQFF. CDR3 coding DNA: TGTGCCAGTAGCGGGGTAGGGTTATCCTACAATGAGCAGTTCTTC.

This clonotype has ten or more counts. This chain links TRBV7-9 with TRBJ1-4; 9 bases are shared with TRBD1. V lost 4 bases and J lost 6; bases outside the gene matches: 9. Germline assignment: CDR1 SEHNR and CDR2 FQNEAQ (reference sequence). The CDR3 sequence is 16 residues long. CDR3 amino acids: CASSSPPRTGDEKLFF. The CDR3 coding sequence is TGTGCCAGCAGCTCGCCGCCGCGGACAGGGGATGAAAAACTGTTTTTT.

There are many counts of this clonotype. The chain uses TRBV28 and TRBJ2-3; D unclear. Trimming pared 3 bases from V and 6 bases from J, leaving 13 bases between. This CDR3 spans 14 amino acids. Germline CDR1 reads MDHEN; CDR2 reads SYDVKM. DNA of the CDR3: TGTGCCAGCAGTTTTCGATTGAACGTGGATACGCAGTATTTT. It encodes CASSFRLNVDTQYF.

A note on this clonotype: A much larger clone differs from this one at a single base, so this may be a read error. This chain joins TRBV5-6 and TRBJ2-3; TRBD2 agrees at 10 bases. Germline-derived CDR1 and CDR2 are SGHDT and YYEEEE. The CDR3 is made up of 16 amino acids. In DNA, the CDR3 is TGTGCCAGCAGCTGGCAGACTAGCGGGTACACAGATACGCGGTATTTT. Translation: CASSWQTSGYTDTRYF.

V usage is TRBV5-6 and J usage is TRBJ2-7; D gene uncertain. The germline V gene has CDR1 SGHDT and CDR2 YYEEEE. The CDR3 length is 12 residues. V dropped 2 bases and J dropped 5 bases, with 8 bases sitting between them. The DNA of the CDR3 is TGTGCCAGCAGCTTCATTTCCGACGAGCAGTACTTC. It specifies CASSFISDEQYF.

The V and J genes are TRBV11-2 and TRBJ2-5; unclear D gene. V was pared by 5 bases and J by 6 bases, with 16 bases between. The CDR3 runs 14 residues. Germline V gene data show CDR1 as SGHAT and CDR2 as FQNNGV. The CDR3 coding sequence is TGTGCCAGCAGCCCCCGGTCCTATCAGCAGACCCAGTACTTC. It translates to CASSPRSYQQTQYF.

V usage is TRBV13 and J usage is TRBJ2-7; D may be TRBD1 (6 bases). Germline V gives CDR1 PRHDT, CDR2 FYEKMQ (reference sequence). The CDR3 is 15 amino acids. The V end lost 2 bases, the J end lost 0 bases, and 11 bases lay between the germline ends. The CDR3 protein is CASSLQGSPSYEQYF. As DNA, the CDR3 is TGTGCCAGCAGCTTACAGGGGTCTCCCTCCTACGAGCAGTACTTC.

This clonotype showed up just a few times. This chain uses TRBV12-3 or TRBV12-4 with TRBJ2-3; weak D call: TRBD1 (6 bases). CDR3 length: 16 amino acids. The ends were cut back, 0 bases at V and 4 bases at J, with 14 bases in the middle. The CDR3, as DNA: TGTGCCAGCAGTTTAGCGGTGGGGCAGGGGCCAGATACGCAGTATTTT. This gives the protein CASSLAVGQGPDTQYF.

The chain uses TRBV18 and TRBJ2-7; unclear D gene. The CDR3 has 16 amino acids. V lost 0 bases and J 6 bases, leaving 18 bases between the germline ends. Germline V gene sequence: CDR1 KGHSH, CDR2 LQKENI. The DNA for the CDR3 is TGTGCCAGCTCACCACCTTATGGGGTAGTGTTCAGCGAGCAGTACTTC. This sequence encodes CASSPPYGVVFSEQYF.

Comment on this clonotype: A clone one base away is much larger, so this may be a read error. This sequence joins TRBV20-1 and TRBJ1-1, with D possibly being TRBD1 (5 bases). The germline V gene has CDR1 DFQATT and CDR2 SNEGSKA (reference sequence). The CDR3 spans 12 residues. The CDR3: CSARGVATEALF. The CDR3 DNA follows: TGCAGTGCGCGGGGGGTTGCCACTGAAGCTCTCTTT.

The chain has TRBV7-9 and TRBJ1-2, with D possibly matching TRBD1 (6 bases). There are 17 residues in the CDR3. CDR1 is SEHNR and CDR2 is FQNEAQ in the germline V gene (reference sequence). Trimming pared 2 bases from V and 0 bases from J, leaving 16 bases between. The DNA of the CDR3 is TGTGCCAGCAGCTTAAAGATCGGGACAAATGCTAACTATGGCTACACCTTC. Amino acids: CASSLKIGTNANYGYTF.

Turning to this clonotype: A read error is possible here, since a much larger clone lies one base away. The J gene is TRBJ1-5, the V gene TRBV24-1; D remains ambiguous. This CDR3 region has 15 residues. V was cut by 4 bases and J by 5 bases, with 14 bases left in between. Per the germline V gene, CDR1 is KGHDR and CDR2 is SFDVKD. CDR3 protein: CATSEGVSWDQPQHF. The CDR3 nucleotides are TGTGCCACCAGTGAGGGCGTGAGCTGGGATCAGCCCCAGCATTTT.

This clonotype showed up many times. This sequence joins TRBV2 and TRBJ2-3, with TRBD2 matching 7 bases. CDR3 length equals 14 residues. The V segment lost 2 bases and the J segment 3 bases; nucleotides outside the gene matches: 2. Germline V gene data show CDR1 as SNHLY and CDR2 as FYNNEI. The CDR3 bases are TGTGCCAGCAGTGAAAAGGGAGGGACAGATACGCAGTATTTT. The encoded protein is CASSEKGGTDTQYF.

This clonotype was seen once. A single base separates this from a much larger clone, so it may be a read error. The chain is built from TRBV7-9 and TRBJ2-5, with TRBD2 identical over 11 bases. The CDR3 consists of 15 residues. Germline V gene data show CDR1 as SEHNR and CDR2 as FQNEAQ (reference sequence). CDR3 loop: CAGSSVAGGSETQYF. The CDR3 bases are TGTGCCGGCAGCTCCGTAGCGGGAGGGTCCGAGACCCAGTACTTC.

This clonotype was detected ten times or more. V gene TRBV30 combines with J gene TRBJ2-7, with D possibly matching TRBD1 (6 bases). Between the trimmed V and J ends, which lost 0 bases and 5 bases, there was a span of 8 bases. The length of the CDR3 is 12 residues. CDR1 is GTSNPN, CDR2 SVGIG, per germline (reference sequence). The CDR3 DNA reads TGTGCCTGGAGTGTAGCAGGGGACGAGCAGTACTTC. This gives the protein CAWSVAGDEQYF.

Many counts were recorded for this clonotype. In nucleotides, the CDR3 is TGTGCCTGGAGTGTCGAGACAGGGCAAGAGACCCAGTACTTC. It is translated as CAWSVETGQETQYF. The J gene is TRBJ2-5, the V gene TRBV30; 7 bases are shared with TRBD1. Germline lookup yields CDR1 GTSNPN and CDR2 SVGIG (reference sequence). J gave up 2 bases and V 0 bases, and 3 bases lay outside the gene matches. There are 14 residues in the CDR3. The full variable domain, its missing parts supplied by reference TRBV30 and TRBJ2-5, is SQTIHQWPATLVQPVGSPLSLECTVEGTSNPNLYWYRQAAGRGLQLLFYSVGIGQISSEVPQNLSASRPQDRQFILSSKKLLLSDSGFYLCAWSVETGQETQYFGPGTRLLVL.

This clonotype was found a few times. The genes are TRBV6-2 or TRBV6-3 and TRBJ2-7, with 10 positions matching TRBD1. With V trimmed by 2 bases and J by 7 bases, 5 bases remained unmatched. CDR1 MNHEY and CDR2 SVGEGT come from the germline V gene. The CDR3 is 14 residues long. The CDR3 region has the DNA TGTGCCAGCAGTTACGACAGGGGGCCGCAGGAGCAGTACTTC. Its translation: CASSYDRGPQEQYF.

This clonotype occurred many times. In DNA form, the CDR3 reads TGTGCCAGCAGCCAGGGTAGCGGGGGCTGGAACACTGAAGCTTTCTTT. Residues: CASSQGSGGWNTEAFF. The V and J genes are TRBV3-1 and TRBJ1-1, with TRBD1 as a possible D gene (6 bases). This CDR3 is 16 amino acids long. V lost 3 bases and J 1 base, leaving 15 bases between the germline ends. Germline assignment: CDR1 LGHDT and CDR2 YNNKEL (reference sequence).

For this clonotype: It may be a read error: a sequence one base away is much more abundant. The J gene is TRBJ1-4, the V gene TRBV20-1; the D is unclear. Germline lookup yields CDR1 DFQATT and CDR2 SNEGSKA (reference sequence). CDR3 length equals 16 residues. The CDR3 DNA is TGCAGTGCTAGAGATCTTTTCGGACGGAAGAATGAAAAACTGTCTTTT. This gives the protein CSARDLFGRKNEKLSF.

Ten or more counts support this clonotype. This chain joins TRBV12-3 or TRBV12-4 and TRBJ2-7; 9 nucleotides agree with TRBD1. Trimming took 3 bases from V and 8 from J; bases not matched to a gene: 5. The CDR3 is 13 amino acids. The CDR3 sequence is CASSLGQGFQQYF. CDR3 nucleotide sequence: TGTGCCAGCAGTTTGGGACAGGGTTTCCAGCAGTACTTC.

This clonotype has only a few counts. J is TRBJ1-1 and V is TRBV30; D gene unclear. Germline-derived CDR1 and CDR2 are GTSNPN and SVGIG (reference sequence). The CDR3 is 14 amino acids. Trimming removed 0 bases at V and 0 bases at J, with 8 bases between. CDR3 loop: CAWSVSGMNTEAFF. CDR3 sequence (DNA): TGTGCCTGGAGTGTTTCCGGGATGAACACTGAAGCTTTCTTT.

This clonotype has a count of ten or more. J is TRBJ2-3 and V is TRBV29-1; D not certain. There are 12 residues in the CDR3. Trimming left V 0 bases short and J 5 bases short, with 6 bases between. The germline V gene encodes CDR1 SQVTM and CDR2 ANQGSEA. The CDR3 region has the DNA TGCAGCGTTGAAGAGGTTTTAGATACGCAGTATTTT. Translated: CSVEEVLDTQYF.

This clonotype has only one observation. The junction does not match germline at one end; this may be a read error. CDR3: CASRTGGPVWEQHF. CDR3 nucleotides: TGTGCCAGCCGTACCGGAGGCCCCGTGTGGGAGCAGCACTTC. The chain couples TRBV2 to TRBJ2-7; tentatively, D is TRBD2 (5 bases). The germline V gene encodes CDR1 SNHLY and CDR2 FYNNEI. The CDR3 runs 14 residues. Looking up the rest from reference TRBV2 and TRBJ2-7 gives the full variable domain: EPEVTQTPSHQVTQMGQEVILRCVPISNHLYFYWYRQILGQKVEFLVSFYNNEISEKSEIFDDQFSVERPDGSNFTLKIRSTKLEDSAMYFCASRTGGPVWEQHFGPGTRLTVT.